These 28 T cell receptor beta chains were sequenced from one sample in a study of blood T cell repertoires in COVID-19. The method was immunoSEQ multiplex PCR; TCRdb's version includes in-frame clones alone and lacks a portion of them. The table has around 250,000 clones, approximately 88% seen once. The sequenced material came from PBMCs or T cells enriched from blood (not recorded which). These receptors originate from a middle-aged woman who had been exposed to COVID-19.

This chain uses TRBV5-6 with TRBJ1-2; D uncertain. The V gene's germline CDR1 is SGHDT and CDR2 YYEEEE. Trimming removed 4 bases at V and 6 bases at J, with 13 bases between. The CDR3 has 13 residues. The CDR3 region is CASSPTTKNGYTF. CDR3 nucleotide sequence: TGTGCCAGCAGCCCAACGACAAAAAATGGCTACACCTTC.

The count of this clone is one. This chain links TRBV2 with TRBJ1-3; a weak D match, TRBD1 (5 bases). The ends were cut back, 8 bases at V and 0 bases at J, with 11 bases in the middle. This CDR3 region has 14 residues. Germline CDR1 SNHLY, CDR2 FYNNEI. CDR3 sequence (DNA): TGTGCCAGCGGGACTTCCTCCTCTGGAAACACCATATATTTT. This encodes CASGTSSSGNTIYF.

The chain joins TRBV4-2 to TRBJ1-5, with D perhaps matching TRBD1 (6 bases). Germline lookup yields CDR1 LGHNA and CDR2 YNFKEQ. V lost 3 bases and J lost 4, with 13 bases in between. The CDR3 runs to 15 residues. The CDR3: CASSQGPGDNQPQHF. CDR3 DNA: TGTGCCAGCAGCCAGGGACCAGGGGATAATCAGCCCCAGCATTTT.

The V gene is TRBV10-3, the J gene TRBJ1-1, with D possibly being TRBD1 (5 bases). This CDR3 contains 17 residues. V lost 10 bases, J lost 4 bases, and 28 bases lay in between. Germline V gene data show CDR1 as ENHRY and CDR2 as SYGVKD. CDR3: CATTPPPSPGGSTEAFF. For the CDR3, the DNA is TGTGCCACCACCCCCCCGCCTAGCCCTGGGGGGTCCACTGAAGCTTTCTTT.

Points on this clone: Its ends do not fully match the called genes, so a read error is possible. The V and J genes are TRBV5-1 and TRBJ2-1; 10 bases are a match to TRBD2. Per the germline V gene, CDR1 is SGHRS and CDR2 is YFSETQ. The CDR3 has 16 amino acids. Here the CDR3 DNA reads TGTGCCAGCAGCCCCCCGGGACTAGCGACCTACAATGAGCAGTTCTTC. Its translation: CASSPPGLATYNEQFF.

This chain joins TRBV5-1 and TRBJ1-1; 11 bases line up with TRBD1. Germline trimming cut 1 base from V and 4 bases from J; bases unmatched to any gene: 9. The CDR3 is 17 residues long. Germline CDR1 is SGHRS and CDR2 is YFSETQ. Written as DNA, the CDR3 is TGCGCCAGCAGCTTGAGGGGGACAGGGGGATGGACCACTGAAGCTTTCTTT. Encoded protein: CASSLRGTGGWTTEAFF. Looking up the rest from reference TRBV5-1 and TRBJ1-1 gives the full variable domain: KAGVTQTPRYLIKTRGQQVTLSCSPISGHRSVSWYQQTPGQGLQFLFEYFSETQRNKGNFPGRFSGRQFSNSRSEMNVSTLELGDSALYLCASSLRGTGGWTTEAFFGQGTRLTVV.

The V gene is TRBV7-3, the J gene TRBJ1-6; 9 bases are a match to TRBD1. Trimming at V came to 4 bases and at J to 7 bases, leaving 5 bases not matched to a gene. CDR1 and CDR2 (germline): SGHTA, FQGTGA. The CDR3 has 15 amino acids. The CDR3 here is CASSYSDRGNSPLHF. CDR3 sequence (DNA): TGTGCCAGCAGCTATTCCGACAGGGGGAATTCACCCCTCCACTTT.

The chain joins TRBV28 to TRBJ1-2, with D perhaps TRBD1 (6 bases). This CDR3 contains 12 residues. From germline, CDR1 is MDHEN and CDR2 SYDVKM. Between the trimmed V and J ends, which lost 7 bases and 4 bases, there was a span of 10 bases. The CDR3, as DNA: TGTGCCAGCACCAGGGGACGCTATGGCTACACCTTC. Translating gives CASTRGRYGYTF.

The rearrangement uses TRBV7-2 and TRBJ1-1; the D is unclear. This CDR3 spans 14 amino acids. V gave up 6 bases and J gave up 4 bases, with 15 bases separating them. Germline V CDR1 and CDR2: SGHTA, FQGNSA. The CDR3 here is CASSPESEGTEAFF. The CDR3 coding sequence is TGTGCCAGCAGTCCGGAGTCCGAGGGCACTGAAGCTTTCTTT.

The chain employs TRBV4-3 and TRBJ2-1; TRBD1 matches at 12 bases. The germline V gene encodes CDR1 LGHNA and CDR2 YSLEER. With V trimmed by 0 bases and J by 8 bases, 11 bases remained unmatched. The CDR3 length is 18 residues. The CDR3: CASSQEGVRDRGLHEQFF. The CDR3 nucleotides read TGCGCCAGCAGCCAAGAGGGGGTACGGGACAGGGGGCTTCATGAGCAGTTCTTC.

The CDR3 sequence: CSVHGSTGGSYGYTF. The CDR3 DNA reads as TGCAGCGTCCATGGGTCGACAGGGGGATCCTATGGCTACACCTTC. This chain uses TRBV29-1 with TRBJ1-2; 9 positions match TRBD1. Germline loops: CDR1 SQVTM, CDR2 ANQGSEA. This CDR3 has 15 residues. V lost 6 bases to trimming and J lost 4 bases; unmatched junction nucleotides: 12.

DNA for the CDR3: TGTGCCAGCAGCGCCGGGACAGCCCTTGAAGCTTTCTTT. It codes for CASSAGTALEAFF. The chain links TRBV11-3 to TRBJ1-1; 7 bases agree with TRBD1. V lost 5 bases to trimming and J lost 7 bases; unmatched junction nucleotides: 7. The length of the CDR3 is 13 residues. The germline CDR1 and CDR2 sequences are SGHNT and YENEEA. Looking up the rest from reference TRBV11-3 and TRBJ1-1 gives the full variable domain: EAGVVQSPRYKIIEKKQPVAFWCNPISGHNTLYWYLQNLGQGPELLIRYENEEAVDDSQLPKDRFSAERLKGVDSTLKIQPAELGDSAVYLCASSAGTALEAFFGQGTRLTVV.

V is TRBV7-9 and J is TRBJ2-1; 10 bases are shared with TRBD2. V shed 10 bases, J shed 0 bases, and the junction held 6 bases outside the gene matches. Per germline, CDR1 SEHNR and CDR2 FQNEAQ (reference sequence). This CDR3 is built from 15 residues. CDR3: CAIPLAGGSYNEQFF. DNA of the CDR3: TGTGCCATCCCATTAGCGGGAGGCTCCTACAATGAGCAGTTCTTC.

The V and J genes are TRBV13 and TRBJ2-3; D is unresolved. This CDR3 has 16 amino acids. Germline V gene data show CDR1 as PRHDT and CDR2 as FYEKMQ (reference sequence). Deletions cut 4 bases from V and 3 bases from J, with 17 bases between. In DNA, the CDR3 is TGTGCCAGCAGCTCTAGTATGGCAGCAACGACAGATACGCAGTATTTT. This sequence encodes CASSSSMAATTDTQYF.

The chain joins TRBV11-3 to TRBJ1-1; 7 positions agree with TRBD1. The CDR3 spans 13 residues. J gave up 3 bases and V 5 bases, and 3 bases lay outside the gene matches. Germline V gene lookup returns CDR1 SGHNT and CDR2 YENEEA. For the CDR3, the DNA is TGTGCCAGCAGCAGACAGGGACACACTGAAGCTTTCTTT. It translates to CASSRQGHTEAFF. Complete variable domain (other parts from reference TRBV11-3 and TRBJ1-1): EAGVVQSPRYKIIEKKQPVAFWCNPISGHNTLYWYLQNLGQGPELLIRYENEEAVDDSQLPKDRFSAERLKGVDSTLKIQPAELGDSAVYLCASSRQGHTEAFFGQGTRLTVV.

The CDR3 DNA sequence: TGTGCCAGCAGCCCCAGTGGAGCTAATGAAAAACTGTTTTTT. Translating gives CASSPSGANEKLFF. This sequence joins TRBV28 and TRBJ1-4; D is uncertain. V lost 6 bases and J 3 bases, leaving 11 bases between the germline ends. The CDR3 contains 14 residues. Germline V lookup: CDR1 MDHEN, CDR2 SYDVKM.

The genes are TRBV19 and TRBJ1-4; D is ambiguous. Trimming stripped 2 bases from V and 5 bases from J, with 15 bases between. In germline, CDR1 is LNHDA, CDR2 SQIVND (reference sequence). CDR3 size: 16 residues. The chain's CDR3 is CASSIPKMRSNEKLFF. The CDR3 bases are TGTGCCAGTAGTATACCGAAAATGAGGTCGAATGAAAAACTGTTTTTT.

This clone has more than one count but fewer than ten. This chain links TRBV30 with TRBJ1-2; D unresolved. CDR3 size: 13 residues. The V end was cut by 3 bases, the J end by 8 bases, with 16 bases between. Looked up from germline, CDR1 is GTSNPN and CDR2 is SVGIG (reference sequence). Here the CDR3 DNA reads TGTGCCTGGAGGCCGGCCTCCGTCAGGGGCTACACCTTC. It translates to CAWRPASVRGYTF.

The rearrangement links TRBV6-1 to TRBJ1-3; unclear D gene. This CDR3 contains 16 residues. Germline V gene lookup returns CDR1 MNHNS and CDR2 SASEGT. The V end lost 2 bases, the J end lost 1 base, and 12 bases lay between the germline ends. CDR3 sequence: CASSEYRQVSGNTIYF. The CDR3 bases are TGTGCCAGCAGTGAATATCGGCAGGTATCTGGAAACACCATATATTTT.

The chain links TRBV4-2 to TRBJ1-4, with TRBD1 matching over 7 bases. The CDR3 runs to 15 residues. Germline CDR1 is LGHNA and CDR2 is YNFKEQ. V gave up 6 bases and J gave up 5 bases; unmatched junction bases: 9. For the CDR3, the DNA is TGTGCCAGCAGTCGGGAACAGGGGCGCAATGAAAAACTGTTTTTT. This codes for CASSREQGRNEKLFF.

This clone appeared a single time. The chain carries TRBV28 and TRBJ1-1; 8 bases line up with TRBD1. Germline CDR1 and CDR2: MDHEN and SYDVKM. The CDR3 covers 14 residues. The V segment lost 4 bases and the J segment 2 bases; nucleotides outside the gene matches: 3. The CDR3 region is CASSSGGPNTEAFF. CDR3 sequence (DNA): TGTGCCAGCAGTTCAGGGGGCCCTAACACTGAAGCTTTCTTT.

As regards this clone: At one end, the junction sequence differs from germline, possibly due to a read error. Written as DNA, the CDR3 is TGTGCCAGCAGCTTGGCGGCTAGCTTGAAATACAATGAGCAGTTCTTC. Amino acids: CASSLAASLKYNEQFF. The chain has TRBV5-1 and TRBJ2-1, with a possible D match to TRBD2 (5 bases). The CDR3 loop spans 16 amino acids. In germline, CDR1 is SGHRS, CDR2 YFSETQ.

For this clone: Other DNA sequences in this sample translate to the same CDR3. The V and J genes are TRBV5-4 and TRBJ1-4, with D unclear. The CDR3 is 14 amino acids. Germline CDR1 is SGHNT and CDR2 is YYREEE (reference sequence). V lost 2 bases and J lost 6, with 11 bases in between. CDR3 amino acids: CASSFDGGDEKLFF. For the CDR3, the DNA is TGTGCCAGCAGCTTTGATGGAGGAGATGAAAAACTGTTTTTT. Complete variable domain (other parts from reference TRBV5-4 and TRBJ1-4): ETGVTQSPTHLIKTRGQQVTLRCSSQSGHNTVSWYQQALGQGPQFIFQYYREEENGRGNFPPRFSGLQFPNYSSELNVNALELDDSALYLCASSFDGGDEKLFFGSGTQLSVL.

J is TRBJ1-3 and V is TRBV28; D gene unclear. CDR3 size: 12 residues. Trimming removed 6 bases from V and 4 bases from J, with 7 bases in between. Per the germline V gene, CDR1 is MDHEN and CDR2 is SYDVKM. Here the CDR3 reads CASSPSGNTIYF. The CDR3 DNA is TGTGCCAGCAGCCCTTCCGGAAACACCATATATTTT.

This clone has only a few counts. J is TRBJ2-7 and V is TRBV4-1; perhaps TRBD1 as D (5 bases). Trimming took off 1 base at V and 4 bases at J, with 14 bases between the two ends. The CDR3 contains 15 residues. Germline lookup yields CDR1 MGHRA and CDR2 YSYEKL. The CDR3 DNA reads TGCGCCAGCAGCCAAGCGGCCGCAGGGCTTTACGAGCAGTACTTC. Translating gives CASSQAAAGLYEQYF.

The chain carries TRBV11-3 and TRBJ2-5, with D possibly being TRBD2 (6 bases). CDR3 length equals 13 residues. CDR1 and CDR2 (germline): SGHNT, YENEEA. The germline V and J ends were trimmed by 5 bases and 5 bases, with 12 bases remaining between them. The CDR3 nucleotides are TGTGCCAGCAGCGAGCGGAGCGGGGAGACCCAGTACTTC. Translating it yields CASSERSGETQYF.

The rearrangement links TRBV6-5 to TRBJ2-3; D unclear. The CDR3 is 15 residues long. The germline CDR1 and CDR2 sequences are MNHEY and SVGAGI. V lost 5 bases, J lost 0 bases, and 12 bases lay in between. CDR3 loop: CASSPRGFSTDTQYF. The CDR3 DNA reads TGTGCCAGCAGTCCCCGCGGATTTAGCACAGATACGCAGTATTTT.

The chain uses TRBV27 and TRBJ2-1; 10 bases are a match to TRBD2. Germline V gene data show CDR1 as MNHEY and CDR2 as SMNVEV (reference sequence). V shed 6 bases and J 0 bases; nucleotides not matched to a gene: 8. This CDR3 has 17 amino acids. The CDR3 DNA follows: TGTGCCAGCAGGGAGCTAGCGGGGGCCTTCTCCTACAATGAGCAGTTCTTC. Translation: CASRELAGAFSYNEQFF.